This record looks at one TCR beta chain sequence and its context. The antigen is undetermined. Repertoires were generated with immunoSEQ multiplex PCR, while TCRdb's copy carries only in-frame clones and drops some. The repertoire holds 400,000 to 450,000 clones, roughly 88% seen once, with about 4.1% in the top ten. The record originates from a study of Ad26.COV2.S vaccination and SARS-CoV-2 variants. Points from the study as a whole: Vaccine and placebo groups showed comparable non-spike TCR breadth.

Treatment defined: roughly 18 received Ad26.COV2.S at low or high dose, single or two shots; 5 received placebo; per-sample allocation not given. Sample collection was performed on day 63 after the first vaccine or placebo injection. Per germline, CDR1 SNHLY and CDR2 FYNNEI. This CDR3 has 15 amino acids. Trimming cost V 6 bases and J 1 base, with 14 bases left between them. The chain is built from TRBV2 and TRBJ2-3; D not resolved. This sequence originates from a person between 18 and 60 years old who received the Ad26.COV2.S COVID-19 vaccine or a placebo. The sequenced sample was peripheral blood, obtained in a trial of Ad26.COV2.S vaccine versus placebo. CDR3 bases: TGTGCCAGCAGCCAAAGGGCATGGGGCACAGATACGCAGTATTTT. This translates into CASSQRAWGTDTQYF. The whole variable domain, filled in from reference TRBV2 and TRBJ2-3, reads EPEVTQTPSHQVTQMGQEVILRCVPISNHLYFYWYRQILGQKVEFLVSFYNNEISEKSEIFDDQFSVERPDGSNFTLKIRSTKLEDSAMYFCASSQRAWGTDTQYFGPGTRLTVL.